These T cell receptor beta chains were read from a single sample in a study of T cell responses to AZD1222 COVID-19 vaccine. Repertoires were generated with immunoSEQ multiplex PCR, while TCRdb's copy carries only in-frame clones and drops some. The sample has 85,000 to 100,000 clones, about 89% seen once. The starting material was peripheral blood, obtained on day 0 of AZD1222 vaccination. The source of these receptors is an adult in good health. Both conserved end residues are part of each CDR3. The order of the fields is J gene, V gene, D gene, clone size, CDR3 DNA, CDR3 protein. D genes are given only for firm matches. Rows may omit the clone size; those that give it use once, few, many or a size class.

J: TRBJ1-5
V: TRBV28
D: .
size: .
DNA: TGTGCCAGCAGTTTACCTCGACAGAGCAATCAGCCCCAGCATTTT
CDR3: CASSLPRQSNQPQHF

J: TRBJ2-1
V: TRBV5-4
D: .
size: .
DNA: TGTGCCAGCAGCCAGGGGGGGTTCAGAGATTACAATGAGCAGTTCTTC
CDR3: CASSQGGFRDYNEQFF

J: TRBJ2-3
V: TRBV9
D: TRBD2
size: .
DNA: TGTGCCAGCAGCGTTCCCGGACTAGCGGGGGTCACAGATACGCAGTATTTT
CDR3: CASSVPGLAGVTDTQYF

J: TRBJ1-2
V: TRBV19
D: .
size: .
DNA: TGTGCCAGTAGTATACTCAGGGCCTCTCGTGGGGGCTACACCTTC
CDR3: CASSILRASRGGYTF

J: TRBJ1-2
V: TRBV11-2
D: .
size: once
DNA: TGTGCCAGCAGCTTAGATAACAGGGACTATGGCTACACCTTC
CDR3: CASSLDNRDYGYTF

J: TRBJ2-5
V: TRBV11-2
D: .
size: .
DNA: TGTGCCAGCAGCTTAGGGCCCCCGGACGCCGGTAGGCAGACCCAGTACTTC
CDR3: CASSLGPPDAGRQTQYF

J: TRBJ2-7
V: TRBV9
D: TRBD2
size: .
DNA: TGTGCCAGCAGCGAGACTAGCGGGTCTTTCGAGCAGTACTTC
CDR3: CASSETSGSFEQYF

J: TRBJ2-7
V: TRBV12-3/TRBV12-4
D: .
size: .
DNA: TGTGCCAGCAGTTTTGCCGGAAACTACGAGCAGTACTTC
CDR3: CASSFAGNYEQYF

J: TRBJ2-7
V: TRBV6-5
D: TRBD1
size: .
DNA: TGTGCCAGCAGTTACTCCACGGGACAGACCTACGAGCAGTACTTC
CDR3: CASSYSTGQTYEQYF

J: TRBJ1-2
V: TRBV29-1
D: TRBD1
size: .
DNA: TGCAGCGTTGAGACCACGACAGGGGGCTCCTATGGCTACACCTTC
CDR3: CSVETTTGGSYGYTF

J: TRBJ1-2
V: TRBV6-5
D: TRBD1
size: .
DNA: TGTGCCAGCAGCGTCGGGACAGGCGCTCTCTATGGCTACACCTTC
CDR3: CASSVGTGALYGYTF

J: TRBJ2-2
V: TRBV30
D: TRBD1
size: .
DNA: TGTGCCTGGGCAACCGGGACAGAGGATGGGGAGCTGTTTTTT
CDR3: CAWATGTEDGELFF

J: TRBJ1-2
V: TRBV4-2
D: .
size: .
DNA: TGTGCCAGCAGCCAAGAATGGGCAGGGGAGGGATCCAACTATGGCTACACCTTC
CDR3: CASSQEWAGEGSNYGYTF

J: TRBJ1-5
V: TRBV9
D: TRBD1
size: .
DNA: TGTGCCAGCAGGTCACAGGGGGCAAATCAGCCCCAGCATTTT
CDR3: CASRSQGANQPQHF

J: TRBJ1-2
V: TRBV19
D: .
size: .
DNA: TGTGCCAGTAGTGTAGCCGGGACGGATGGCTACACCTTC
CDR3: CASSVAGTDGYTF

J: TRBJ1-2
V: TRBV6-2/TRBV6-3
D: .
size: .
DNA: TGTGCCAGCAGTTACTCGAGTGGGCCTGCAGGCTACACCTTC
CDR3: CASSYSSGPAGYTF

J: TRBJ1-4
V: TRBV3-1/TRBV3-2
D: .
size: few
DNA: TGTGCCAGCAGCCAAGTCCAAATGGGATCAGAAAAACTGTTTTTT
CDR3: CASSQVQMGSEKLFF

J: TRBJ2-5
V: TRBV9
D: TRBD2
size: .
DNA: TGTGCCAGCAGCGTAGTTGGCGGGGGGGCTTGGGAGACCCAGTACTTC
CDR3: CASSVVGGGAWETQYF

J: TRBJ1-3
V: TRBV5-4
D: .
size: .
DNA: TGTGCCAGCAGCTTCGGGGGGGGCGTCTGGTCTGGAAACACCATATATTTT
CDR3: CASSFGGGVWSGNTIYF

J: TRBJ1-2
V: TRBV19
D: .
size: .
DNA: TGTGCCAGTAGGCCCCGGGTTTTTTCCGATGGCTACACCTTC
CDR3: CASRPRVFSDGYTF

J: TRBJ1-5
V: TRBV5-5
D: TRBD1
size: .
DNA: TGTGCCAGCAGCCCGGAGGGACAGGGGGCTCGCAGCAATCAGCCCCAGCATTTT
CDR3: CASSPEGQGARSNQPQHF

J: TRBJ2-1
V: TRBV7-3
D: .
size: .
DNA: TGTGCCAGCAGCTTCGGGGTTAGCTCCTACAATGAGCAGTTCTTC
CDR3: CASSFGVSSYNEQFF

J: TRBJ2-1
V: TRBV19
D: .
size: .
DNA: TGTGCCAGTACTCTGGCTTCTGCCACCTACAATGAGCAGTTCTTC
CDR3: CASTLASATYNEQFF

J: TRBJ1-2
V: TRBV10-3
D: .
size: .
DNA: TGTGCCATCAGTGAGTCTGGGGGCTTAAATAACTATGGCTACACCTTC
CDR3: CAISESGGLNNYGYTF

J: TRBJ2-3
V: TRBV6-1
D: TRBD2
size: .
DNA: TGTGCCAGCAGTGAAGCAGCGGGGGGGCCAGATACGCAGTATTTT
CDR3: CASSEAAGGPDTQYF

J: TRBJ1-2
V: TRBV11-2
D: .
size: .
DNA: TGTGCCAGCAGTCTCGCGGGGGGGAGCGGTCATGGCTACACCTTC
CDR3: CASSLAGGSGHGYTF

J: TRBJ1-5
V: TRBV6-5
D: .
size: .
DNA: TGTGCCAGCAGGAGGGGAGGGTTCGCTCAGCCCCAGCATTTT
CDR3: CASRRGGFAQPQHF

J: TRBJ2-7
V: TRBV5-1
D: .
size: .
DNA: TGCGCCAGCAGCCCGACCTCCTACGAGCAGTACTTC
CDR3: CASSPTSYEQYF

J: TRBJ1-3
V: TRBV9
D: .
size: .
DNA: TGTGCCAGCAGCCCGCCCATTGGAAACACCATATATTTT
CDR3: CASSPPIGNTIYF

J: TRBJ1-5
V: TRBV5-6
D: .
size: .
DNA: TGTGCCAGCAGCTTGGATGGGGACATGTTCCAGCCCCAGCATTTT
CDR3: CASSLDGDMFQPQHF

J: TRBJ2-7
V: TRBV7-9
D: TRBD2
size: .
DNA: TGTGCCAGCAGCTCGAAGACTAGCGGATCCTACGAGCAGTACTTC
CDR3: CASSSKTSGSYEQYF

J: TRBJ2-3
V: TRBV5-4
D: TRBD2
size: .
DNA: TGTGCCAGCAGCCCAGGACTAGCTGGGGGTCGAGATACGCAGTATTTT
CDR3: CASSPGLAGGRDTQYF

J: TRBJ2-7
V: TRBV15
D: TRBD1
size: .
DNA: TGTGCCACCAGCGTCCTGGTCGGGACAGGCCCTTCGGGGGAGCAGTACTTC
CDR3: CATSVLVGTGPSGEQYF

J: TRBJ2-2
V: TRBV6-1
D: .
size: .
DNA: TGTGCCAGCAGTGAAGGGACGGCGAACACCGGGGAGCTGTTTTTT
CDR3: CASSEGTANTGELFF

J: TRBJ1-1
V: TRBV6-5
D: .
size: once
DNA: TGTGCCAGCAGATCCTCTGGTGGGAACACTGAAGCTTTCTTT
CDR3: CASRSSGGNTEAFF

J: TRBJ1-1
V: TRBV14
D: .
size: .
DNA: TGTGCCAGCAGCCAAGTCAGTGCGGAGTACATGAACACTGAAGCTTTCTTT
CDR3: CASSQVSAEYMNTEAFF

J: TRBJ1-2
V: TRBV6-5
D: .
size: .
DNA: TGTGCCAGCAGTTACGGGGGAGGGGGCTATGGCTACACCTTC
CDR3: CASSYGGGGYGYTF

J: TRBJ2-5
V: TRBV6-5
D: .
size: .
DNA: TGTGCCAGCAGTCGCTTCGGGGAGACCCAGTACTTC
CDR3: CASSRFGETQYF

J: TRBJ2-1
V: TRBV5-6
D: TRBD2
size: .
DNA: TGTGCCAGCAGCTCCCTCGGAGGACTAGCGGGGATCAATGAGCAGTTCTTC
CDR3: CASSSLGGLAGINEQFF

J: TRBJ1-3
V: TRBV5-4
D: .
size: .
DNA: TGTGCCAGCAGCTTGGATTCAGTCTCTGGAAACACCATATATTTT
CDR3: CASSLDSVSGNTIYF

J: TRBJ1-1
V: TRBV5-4
D: .
size: .
DNA: TGTGCCAGCACACCCTACGGGGAGAACACTGAAGCTTTCTTT
CDR3: CASTPYGENTEAFF

J: TRBJ1-3
V: TRBV28
D: .
size: .
DNA: TGTGCCAGCACCGAGTGGGGCAGCGGTGGAAACACCATATATTTT
CDR3: CASTEWGSGGNTIYF

J: TRBJ2-3
V: TRBV19
D: .
size: .
DNA: TGTGCCAGCCGACTGGACTTGTACACAGATACGCAGTATTTT
CDR3: CASRLDLYTDTQYF

J: TRBJ1-2
V: TRBV6-5
D: .
size: .
DNA: TGTGCCAGCAGTTACACCGGAAGGGGAGATGGCTACACCTTC
CDR3: CASSYTGRGDGYTF

J: TRBJ1-5
V: TRBV28
D: .
size: .
DNA: TGTGCCAGCAGTTTATGGTCGTATCAGCCCCAGCATTTT
CDR3: CASSLWSYQPQHF

J: TRBJ2-7
V: TRBV7-2
D: .
size: .
DNA: TGTGCCAGCAGCTTGTACAAATCCTCCTACGAGCAGTACTTC
CDR3: CASSLYKSSYEQYF

J: TRBJ1-6
V: TRBV30
D: TRBD1
size: .
DNA: TGTGCCTGGAGTCGGGACAGTAGAGATTCACCCCTCCACTTT
CDR3: CAWSRDSRDSPLHF

J: TRBJ2-3
V: TRBV27
D: .
size: .
DNA: TGTGCCAGCAGTTTAATAGGGCAACGGAAAGATACGCAGTATTTT
CDR3: CASSLIGQRKDTQYF

J: TRBJ1-2
V: TRBV18
D: .
size: .
DNA: TGTGCCAGCTCACCGACGGCTTATGGCTACACCTTC
CDR3: CASSPTAYGYTF

J: TRBJ1-2
V: TRBV19
D: .
size: .
DNA: TGTGCCAGTAGTCCCCTCGCTTGGGGCGGCAGCTATGGCTACACCTTC
CDR3: CASSPLAWGGSYGYTF

J: TRBJ1-2
V: TRBV7-9
D: .
size: few
DNA: TGTGCCAGCAGCTCAAGTGGGAGCTACACCTTC
CDR3: CASSSSGSYTF

J: TRBJ1-2
V: TRBV14
D: .
size: .
DNA: TGTGCCAGCAGCCAAGACCCTGCCAGGGCCAACTATGGCTACACCTTC
CDR3: CASSQDPARANYGYTF

J: TRBJ1-1
V: TRBV27
D: .
size: .
DNA: TGTGCCAGCTCACAGGTTTTGAACACTGAAGCTTTCTTT
CDR3: CASSQVLNTEAFF

J: TRBJ1-5
V: TRBV7-2
D: TRBD1
size: .
DNA: TGTGCCAGCAGCCCCAGGGGGGGCAATCAGCCCCAGCATTTT
CDR3: CASSPRGGNQPQHF

J: TRBJ2-5
V: TRBV2
D: .
size: .
DNA: TGTGCCAGCAGTGAAGTTCGGGGATCAGAGACCCAGTACTTC
CDR3: CASSEVRGSETQYF